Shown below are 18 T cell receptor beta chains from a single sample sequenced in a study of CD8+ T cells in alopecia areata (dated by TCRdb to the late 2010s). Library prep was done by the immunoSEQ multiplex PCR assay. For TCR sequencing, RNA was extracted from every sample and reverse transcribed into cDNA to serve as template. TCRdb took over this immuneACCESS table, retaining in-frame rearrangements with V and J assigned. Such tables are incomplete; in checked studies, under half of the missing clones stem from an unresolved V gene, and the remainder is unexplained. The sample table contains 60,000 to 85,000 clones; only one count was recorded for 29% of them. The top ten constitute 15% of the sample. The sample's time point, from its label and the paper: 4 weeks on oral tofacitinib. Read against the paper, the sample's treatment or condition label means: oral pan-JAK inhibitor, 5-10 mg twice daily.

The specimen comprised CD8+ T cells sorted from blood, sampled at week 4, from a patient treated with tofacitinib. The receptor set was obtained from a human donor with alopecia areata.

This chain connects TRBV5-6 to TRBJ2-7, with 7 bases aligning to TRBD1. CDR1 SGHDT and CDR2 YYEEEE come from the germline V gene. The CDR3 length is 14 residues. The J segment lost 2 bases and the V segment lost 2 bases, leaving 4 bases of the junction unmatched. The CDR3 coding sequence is TGTGCCAGCAGCTTCAAACAGGGGCCCTACGAGCAGTACTTC. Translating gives CASSFKQGPYEQYF.

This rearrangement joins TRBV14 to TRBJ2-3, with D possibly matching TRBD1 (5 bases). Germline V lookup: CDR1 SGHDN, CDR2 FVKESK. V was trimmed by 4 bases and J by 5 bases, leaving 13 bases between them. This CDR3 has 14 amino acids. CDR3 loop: CASSPDSYRDTQYF. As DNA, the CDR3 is TGTGCCAGCAGCCCAGACAGTTACAGAGATACGCAGTATTTT.

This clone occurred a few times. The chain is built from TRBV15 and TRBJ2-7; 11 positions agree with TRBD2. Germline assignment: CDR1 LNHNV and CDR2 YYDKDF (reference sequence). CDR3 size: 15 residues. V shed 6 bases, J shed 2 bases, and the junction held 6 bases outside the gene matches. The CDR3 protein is CATRKTSGGTYEQYF. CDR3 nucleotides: TGTGCCACCAGAAAAACTAGCGGGGGAACCTACGAGCAGTACTTC.

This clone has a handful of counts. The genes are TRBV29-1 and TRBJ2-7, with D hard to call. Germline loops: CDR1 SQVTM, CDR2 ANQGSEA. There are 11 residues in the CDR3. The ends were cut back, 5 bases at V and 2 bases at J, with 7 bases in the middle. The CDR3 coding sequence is TGCAGCGTTCCAGGACCCTACGAGCAGTACTTC. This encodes CSVPGPYEQYF.

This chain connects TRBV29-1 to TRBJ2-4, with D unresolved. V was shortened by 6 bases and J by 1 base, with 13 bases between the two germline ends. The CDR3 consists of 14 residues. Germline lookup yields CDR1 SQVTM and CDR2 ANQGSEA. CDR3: CSVDGVEAKNIQYF. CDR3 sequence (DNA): TGCAGCGTGGATGGCGTAGAGGCCAAAAACATTCAGTACTTC. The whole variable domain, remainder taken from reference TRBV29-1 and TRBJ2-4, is SAVISQKPSRDICQRGTSLTIQCQVDSQVTMMFWYRQQPGQSLTLIATANQGSEATYESGFVIDKFPISRPNLTFSTLTVSNMSPEDSSIYLCSVDGVEAKNIQYFGAGTRLSVL.

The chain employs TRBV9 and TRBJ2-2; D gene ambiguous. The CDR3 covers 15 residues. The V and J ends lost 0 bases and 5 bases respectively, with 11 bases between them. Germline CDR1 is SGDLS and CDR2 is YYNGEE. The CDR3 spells CASSVEYGRTGELFF. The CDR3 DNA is TGTGCCAGCAGCGTAGAGTACGGACGGACCGGGGAGCTGTTTTTT.

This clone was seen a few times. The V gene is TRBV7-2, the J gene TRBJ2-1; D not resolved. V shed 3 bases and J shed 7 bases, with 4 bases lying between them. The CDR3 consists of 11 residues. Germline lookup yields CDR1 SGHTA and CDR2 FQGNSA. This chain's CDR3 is CASSFSNEQFF. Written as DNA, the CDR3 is TGTGCCAGCAGCTTTAGTAATGAGCAGTTCTTC. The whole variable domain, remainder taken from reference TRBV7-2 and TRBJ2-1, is GAGVSQSPSNKVTEKGKDVELRCDPISGHTALYWYRQSLGQGLEFLIYFQGNSAPDKSGLPSDRFSAERTGGSVSTLTIQRTQQEDSAVYLCASSFSNEQFFGPGTRLTVL.

CDR3 in amino acids: CASSPYSGANVLTF. CDR3 nucleotides: TGCGCCAGCAGCCCCTACTCTGGGGCCAACGTCCTGACTTTC. The chain uses TRBV5-1 and TRBJ2-6; no clear D. Trimming left V 4 bases short and J 0 bases short, with 5 bases between. Per the germline V gene, CDR1 is SGHRS and CDR2 is YFSETQ. The CDR3 length is 14 residues.

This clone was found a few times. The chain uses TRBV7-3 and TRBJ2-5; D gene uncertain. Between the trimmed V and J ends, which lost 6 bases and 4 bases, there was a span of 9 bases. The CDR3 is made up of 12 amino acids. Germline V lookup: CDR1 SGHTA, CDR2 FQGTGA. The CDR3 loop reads CASSSFPETQYF. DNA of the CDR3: TGTGCCAGCAGTTCTTTTCCAGAGACCCAGTACTTC.

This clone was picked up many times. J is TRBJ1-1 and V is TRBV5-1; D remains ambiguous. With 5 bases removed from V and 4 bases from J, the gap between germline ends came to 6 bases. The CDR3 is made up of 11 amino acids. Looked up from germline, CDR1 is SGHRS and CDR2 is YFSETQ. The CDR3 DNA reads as TGCGCCAGCAGGGATGGCACTGAAGCTTTCTTT. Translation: CASRDGTEAFF.

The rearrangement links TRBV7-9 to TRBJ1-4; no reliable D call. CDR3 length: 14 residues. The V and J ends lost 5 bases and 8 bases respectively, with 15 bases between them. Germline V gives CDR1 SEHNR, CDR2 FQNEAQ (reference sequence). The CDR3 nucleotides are TGTGCCAGCAGCAAAAGAGAGGAGCGGGAAAAACTGTTTTTT. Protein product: CASSKREEREKLFF.

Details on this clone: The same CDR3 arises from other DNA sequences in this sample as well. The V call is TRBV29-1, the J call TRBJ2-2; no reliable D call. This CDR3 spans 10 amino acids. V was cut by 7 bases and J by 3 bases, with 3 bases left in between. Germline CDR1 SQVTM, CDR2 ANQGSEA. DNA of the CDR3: TGCAGCGCCTACACCGGGGAGCTGTTTTTT. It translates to CSAYTGELFF.

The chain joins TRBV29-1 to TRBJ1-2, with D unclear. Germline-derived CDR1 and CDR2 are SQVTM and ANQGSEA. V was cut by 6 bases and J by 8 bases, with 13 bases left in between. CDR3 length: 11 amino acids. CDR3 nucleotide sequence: TGCAGCGTGGGCGGTGGTGGGGGCTACACCTTC. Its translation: CSVGGGGGYTF.

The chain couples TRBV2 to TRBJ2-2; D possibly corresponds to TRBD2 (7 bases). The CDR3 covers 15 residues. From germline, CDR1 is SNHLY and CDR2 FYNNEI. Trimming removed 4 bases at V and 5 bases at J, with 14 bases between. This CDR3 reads CASSGRGAGTGELFF. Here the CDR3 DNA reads TGTGCCAGCAGTGGTCGGGGGGCTGGAACCGGGGAGCTGTTTTTT.

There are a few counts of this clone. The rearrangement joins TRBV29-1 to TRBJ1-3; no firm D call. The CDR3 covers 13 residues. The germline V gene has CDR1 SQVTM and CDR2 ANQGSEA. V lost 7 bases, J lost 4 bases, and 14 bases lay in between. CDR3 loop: CSAIRIGGNTIYF. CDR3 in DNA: TGCAGCGCTATAAGGATTGGAGGAAACACCATATATTTT. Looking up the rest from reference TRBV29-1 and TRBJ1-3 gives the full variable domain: SAVISQKPSRDICQRGTSLTIQCQVDSQVTMMFWYRQQPGQSLTLIATANQGSEATYESGFVIDKFPISRPNLTFSTLTVSNMSPEDSSIYLCSAIRIGGNTIYFGEGSWLTVV.

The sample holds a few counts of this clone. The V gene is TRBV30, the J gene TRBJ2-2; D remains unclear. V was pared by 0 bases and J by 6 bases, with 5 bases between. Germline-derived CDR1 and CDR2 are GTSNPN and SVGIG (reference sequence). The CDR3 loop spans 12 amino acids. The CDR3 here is CAWSVLAGELFF. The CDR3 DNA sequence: TGTGCCTGGAGTGTACTCGCCGGGGAGCTGTTTTTT.

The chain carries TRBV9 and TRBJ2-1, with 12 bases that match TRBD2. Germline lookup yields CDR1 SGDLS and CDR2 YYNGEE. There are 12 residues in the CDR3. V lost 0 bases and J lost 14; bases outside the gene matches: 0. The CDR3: CASSVGTSGEFF. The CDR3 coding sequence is TGTGCCAGCAGCGTAGGGACTAGCGGGGAGTTCTTC.

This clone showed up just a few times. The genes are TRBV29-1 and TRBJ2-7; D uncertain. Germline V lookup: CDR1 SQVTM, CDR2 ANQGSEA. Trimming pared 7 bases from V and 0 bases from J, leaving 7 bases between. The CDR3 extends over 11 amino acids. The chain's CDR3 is CSGTVSYEQYF. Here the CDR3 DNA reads TGCAGCGGGACCGTCTCCTACGAGCAGTACTTC.